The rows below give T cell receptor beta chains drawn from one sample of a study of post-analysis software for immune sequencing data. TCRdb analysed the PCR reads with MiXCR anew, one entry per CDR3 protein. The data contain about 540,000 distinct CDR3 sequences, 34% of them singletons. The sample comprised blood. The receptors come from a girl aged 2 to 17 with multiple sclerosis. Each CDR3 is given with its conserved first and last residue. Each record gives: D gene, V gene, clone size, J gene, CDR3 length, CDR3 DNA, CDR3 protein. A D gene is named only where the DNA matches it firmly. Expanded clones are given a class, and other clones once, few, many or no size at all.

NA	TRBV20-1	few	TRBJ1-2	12	TGCAGTGCTAGAGATGTTGGAAGTGGCTACACCTTC	CSARDVGSGYTF
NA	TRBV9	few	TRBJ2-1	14	TGTGCCAGCAGCGCTCGGACTGGGACCAATGAGCAGTTCTTC	CASSARTGTNEQFF
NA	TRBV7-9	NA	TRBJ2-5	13	TGTGCCAGCAGCCCTAGCGAGGCGGGGACCCAGTACTTC	CASSPSEAGTQYF
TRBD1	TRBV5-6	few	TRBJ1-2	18	TGTGCCAGCAGCCCCGGGGTGGACAGGGGTACTCTATTCTATGGCTACACCTTC	CASSPGVDRGTLFYGYTF
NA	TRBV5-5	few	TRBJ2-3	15	TGTGCCAGCAGCTTGGATGGCAGCACTACAGATACGCAGTATTTT	CASSLDGSTTDTQYF
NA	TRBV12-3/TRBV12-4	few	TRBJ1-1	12	TGTGCCAGCAGTCAGTGGGACACTGAAGCTTTCTTT	CASSQWDTEAFF
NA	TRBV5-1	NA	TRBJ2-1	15	TGCGCCAGCAGCGTAACTAGCCCCACCTACAATGAGCAGTTCTTC	CASSVTSPTYNEQFF
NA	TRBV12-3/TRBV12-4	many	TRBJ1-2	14	TGTGCCAGCAGTTTCTCCCTTGAAGGGTATGGCTACACCTTC	CASSFSLEGYGYTF
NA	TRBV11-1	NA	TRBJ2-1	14	TGTGCCAGCAGCTGTTTGTCCTCCTACAATGAGCAGTTCTTC	CASSCLSSYNEQFF
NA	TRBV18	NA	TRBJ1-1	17	TGTGCCAGCTCACCTCGCGCCAGGGGTTCGGTGCTCCCTGAAGCTTTCTTT	CASSPRARGSVLPEAFF
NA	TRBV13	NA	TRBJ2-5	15	TGTGCCAGCGCCCTTTCTACAGCGACCCAAGAGACCCAGTACTTC	CASALSTATQETQYF
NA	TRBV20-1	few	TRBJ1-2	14	TGCAGTGCTAAGAAGGCAGGGGTAGGGGATGGCTACACCTTC	CSAKKAGVGDGYTF
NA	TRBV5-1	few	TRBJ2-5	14	TGCGCCAGCAGCTTCAGGGCGGACCAAGAGACCCAGTACTTC	CASSFRADQETQYF
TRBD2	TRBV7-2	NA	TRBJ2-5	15	TGTGCCAGCAGCTTAGGGGCGGGGGGGCTAGAGACCCAGTACTTC	CASSLGAGGLETQYF
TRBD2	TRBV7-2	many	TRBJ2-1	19	TGTGCCAGCAGCTTAGCTTTGCGGGGGGGGCGTGGAGCCTACAATGAGCAGTTCTTC	CASSLALRGGRGAYNEQFF
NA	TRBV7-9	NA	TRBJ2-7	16	TGTGCCAGCAGCTTAGGGATGGACCTGAGCTCCTACGAGCAGTACTTC	CASSLGMDLSSYEQYF
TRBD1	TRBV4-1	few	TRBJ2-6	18	TGCGCCAGCAGCCAAGGCCGGACAGGGACCCATGGGGCCAACGTCCTGACTTTC	CASSQGRTGTHGANVLTF
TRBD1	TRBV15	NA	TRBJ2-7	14	TGTGCCACCAGCAGTAGGGACAGGGGTTACGAGCAGTACTTC	CATSSRDRGYEQYF
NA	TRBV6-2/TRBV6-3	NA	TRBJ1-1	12	TGTGCCAGCAGTTACTCGACTACTGAAGCTTTCTTT	CASSYSTTEAFF
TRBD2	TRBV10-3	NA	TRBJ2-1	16	TGTGCCATCAGTGGGTTGGGACTAGCGGGGAGTGGTGAGCAGTTCTTC	CAISGLGLAGSGEQFF
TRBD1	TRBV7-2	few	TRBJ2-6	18	TGTGCCAGCAGCTTAGCGGGGACAGGAGTTTCTGGGGCCAACGTCCTGACTTTC	CASSLAGTGVSGANVLTF
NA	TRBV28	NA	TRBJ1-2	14	TGTGCCAGCAGTTTCGCGGGGGCTGGTAATGGCTACACCTTC	CASSFAGAGNGYTF
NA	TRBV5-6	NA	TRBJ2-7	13	TGTGCCAGCAGCTCTTACATCGACAGGACACAGTACTTC	CASSSYIDRTQYF
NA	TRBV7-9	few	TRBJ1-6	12	TGTGCCAGCAGCTTGGGAGATTCACCCCTCCACTTT	CASSLGDSPLHF
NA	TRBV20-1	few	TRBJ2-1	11	TGCAGTGCTAAGAGTAGCAATGAGCAGTTCTTC	CSAKSSNEQFF
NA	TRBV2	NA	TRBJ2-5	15	TGTGCCAGCAGTGAAGAGGGGCCCCTTTTGTATGAGCAGTACTTC	CASSEEGPLLYEQYF
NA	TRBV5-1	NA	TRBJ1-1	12	TGCGCCAGCAGCCGTAGGGACACTGAAGCTTTCTTT	CASSRRDTEAFF
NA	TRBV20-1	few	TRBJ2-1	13	TGCAGTGCTAGAGATAAACCGGGACGGGGGAAGTTCTTC	CSARDKPGRGKFF
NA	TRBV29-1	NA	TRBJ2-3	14	TGCAGCGTTGAGGAGTCCACTAGCACAGATACGCAGTATTTT	CSVEESTSTDTQYF
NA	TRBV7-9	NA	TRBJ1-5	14	TGTGCCAGCAGCCACAGACAGGCCCCGAGGCCCCAGCATTTT	CASSHRQAPRPQHF
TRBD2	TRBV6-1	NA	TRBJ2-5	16	TGTGCCAACAGTGAAGCCTCTAGCGGGGCAAAAGAGACCCAGTACTTC	CANSEASSGAKETQYF
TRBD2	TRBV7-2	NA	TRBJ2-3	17	TGTGCCAGCAGCTTACTAGCGGGGTCTTCTAGCACAGATACGCAGTATTTT	CASSLLAGSSSTDTQYF
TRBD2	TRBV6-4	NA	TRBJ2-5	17	TGTGCCAGCAGTGAGTTCGCTAGCGGGGGGATCTACAATGAGCAGTACTTC	CASSEFASGGIYNEQYF
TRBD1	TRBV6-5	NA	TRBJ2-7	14	TGTGCCAGCAGTTACTTGACAGGGCAATACGAGCAGTACTTC	CASSYLTGQYEQYF
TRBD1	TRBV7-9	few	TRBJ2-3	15	TGTGCCAGCAGCTTAGAACAGGGGGCGAAAGATACGCAGTATTTT	CASSLEQGAKDTQYF
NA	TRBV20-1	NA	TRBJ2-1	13	TGCAGTGCTCCACGTGGGGGCTGGGATGAGCAGTTCTTC	CSAPRGGWDEQFF
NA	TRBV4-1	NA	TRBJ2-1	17	TGCGCCAGCAGCCAAGAAGGCCTAGCTGCAACCTACAATGAGCAGTTCTTC	CASSQEGLAATYNEQFF
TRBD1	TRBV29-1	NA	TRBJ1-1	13	TGCAGCGTTGCAGGGGGCGATTGGAATGAAGCTTTCTTT	CSVAGGDWNEAFF
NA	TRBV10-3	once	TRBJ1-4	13	TGTGCCATCAGTGAGGCCACATATGAAAAACTGTTTTTT	CAISEATYEKLFF
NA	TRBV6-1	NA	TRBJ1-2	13	TGTGCCAGCAGTGAAGAGGGGAGCTATGGCTACACCTTC	CASSEEGSYGYTF
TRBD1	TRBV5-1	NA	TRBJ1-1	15	TGCGCCAGCAGCTTCCAGGGGGCGGGCGACACTGAAGCTTTCTTT	CASSFQGAGDTEAFF
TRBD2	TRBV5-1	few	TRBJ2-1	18	TGCGCCAGCAGCCCACGGACTAGCGGGGGGGCCTCCTACAATGAGCAGTTCTTC	CASSPRTSGGASYNEQFF
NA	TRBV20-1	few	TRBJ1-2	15	TGCAGTGCTAGACCCCGGGATAGGGGAGGGGACGGCTACACCTTC	CSARPRDRGGDGYTF
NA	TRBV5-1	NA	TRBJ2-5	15	TGCGCCAGCAGCTCCCTAGGGGGGACCGAAGAGACCCAGTACTTC	CASSSLGGTEETQYF
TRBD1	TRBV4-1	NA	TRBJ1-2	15	TGCGCCAGCAGCCAAGGACAGGGCATGGACTATGGCTACACCTTC	CASSQGQGMDYGYTF
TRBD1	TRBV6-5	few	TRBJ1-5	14	TGTGCCAGCAGATTCACAGGGGAGGGGCAGCCCCAGCATTTT	CASRFTGEGQPQHF
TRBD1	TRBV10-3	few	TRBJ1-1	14	TGTGCCATCAGTGATTCAACAGGGGGTACTGAAGCTTTCTTT	CAISDSTGGTEAFF